Following are 9 T cell receptor beta chains from one sample sequenced in a study of OX40 agonist ivuxolimab in advanced cancers. Method: immunoSEQ multiplex PCR; TCRdb's copy keeps in-frame clones and lacks some. The sample contains about 49,000 clones, roughly 80% of which appear only once. Source: CD4+ or CD8+ T cells sorted from blood, taken in a trial of the OX40 agonist ivuxolimab. The receptors stem from an adult with an advanced solid tumor such as melanoma, head and neck, liver or kidney cancer.

The V gene is TRBV30, the J gene TRBJ2-5; D ambiguous. The CDR3 has 14 amino acids. The V end was cut by 0 bases, the J end by 0 bases, with 8 bases between. CDR1 and CDR2 (germline): GTSNPN, SVGIG (reference sequence). The CDR3 protein is CAWSVQSHQETQYF. In DNA, the CDR3 is TGTGCCTGGAGTGTACAAAGTCACCAAGAGACCCAGTACTTC.

This clone has a handful of counts. The J gene is TRBJ2-1, the V gene TRBV5-1; D remains unclear. The germline V gene encodes CDR1 SGHRS and CDR2 YFSETQ. The CDR3 loop spans 13 amino acids. V lost 4 bases and J 8 bases, leaving 13 bases between the germline ends. The CDR3 DNA follows: TGCGCCAGCAGCGTCATCAGGCAAGATGAGCAGTTCTTC. Translating gives CASSVIRQDEQFF. The complete variable domain, with remaining parts taken from reference TRBV5-1 and TRBJ2-1, reads KAGVTQTPRYLIKTRGQQVTLSCSPISGHRSVSWYQQTPGQGLQFLFEYFSETQRNKGNFPGRFSGRQFSNSRSEMNVSTLELGDSALYLCASSVIRQDEQFFGPGTRLTVL.

The chain is built from TRBV7-2 and TRBJ2-5, with TRBD2 matching 8 bases. Unmatched junction bases numbered 11, after V lost 2 bases and J lost 0 bases. Germline CDR1 SGHTA, CDR2 FQGNSA. The CDR3 runs 18 residues. The CDR3 DNA sequence: TGTGCCAGCAGCTTAACTAGCGGACTAGAAGTGGACCAAGAGACCCAGTACTTC. Translation: CASSLTSGLEVDQETQYF.

The rearrangement uses TRBV27 and TRBJ2-3; no definite D call. The V and J ends lost 5 bases and 3 bases respectively, with 12 bases between them. The CDR3 is 14 amino acids. CDR1 MNHEY and CDR2 SMNVEV come from the germline V gene (reference sequence). CDR3: CASSPSDVTDTQYF. The CDR3 nucleotides are TGTGCCAGCAGTCCTTCGGACGTTACAGATACGCAGTATTTT.

The chain carries TRBV7-9 and TRBJ2-3, with 7 bases aligning to TRBD2. The trim removed 9 bases at V and 4 bases at J, leaving 7 bases unmatched. The germline V gene has CDR1 SEHNR and CDR2 FQNEAQ (reference sequence). CDR3 size: 13 residues. The CDR3 sequence is CASQRDGADTQYF. The DNA for the CDR3 is TGTGCCAGTCAGCGGGATGGCGCAGATACGCAGTATTTT.

The V call is TRBV4-3, the J call TRBJ2-2; 7 bases are shared with TRBD1. CDR1 and CDR2 (germline): LGHNA, YSLEER. This CDR3 spans 16 amino acids. The J segment lost 1 base and the V segment lost 1 base, leaving 3 bases of the junction unmatched. The CDR3 sequence is CASSQAGTENTGELFF. For the CDR3, the DNA is TGCGCCAGCAGCCAAGCGGGGACAGAGAACACCGGGGAGCTGTTTTTT.

The chain recombines TRBV18 with TRBJ2-7; no clear D gene. Trimming took off 3 bases at V and 6 bases at J, with 15 bases between the two ends. The CDR3 runs 14 residues. Germline V gene lookup returns CDR1 KGHSH and CDR2 LQKENI. CDR3 sequence reads: CASSPLPDSFEQYF. The CDR3 DNA follows: TGTGCCAGCTCACCCCTCCCCGATAGCTTCGAGCAGTACTTC.

The chain employs TRBV4-2 and TRBJ1-5; 10 bases line up with TRBD1. This CDR3 spans 15 amino acids. After removal of 4 bases from V and 6 bases from J, the junction contained 6 bases not matched to a gene. CDR1 and CDR2 (germline): LGHNA, YNFKEQ. The CDR3 DNA follows: TGTGCCAGCAGCCGCGGACAGGGGGGCGGTCAGCCCCAGCATTTT. It is translated as CASSRGQGGGQPQHF.

This clone was seen a handful of times. Other DNA variants within this sample encode the same CDR3. The rearrangement uses TRBV18 and TRBJ2-5; 10 bases agree with TRBD2. The CDR3 runs 15 residues. J was trimmed by 5 bases and V by 2 bases; bases with no gene match: 5. The germline gives CDR1 KGHSH, CDR2 LQKENI. CDR3 sequence (DNA): TGTGCCAGCTCACCAGTAGCGGGAGGCCGGGAGACCCAGTACTTC. It yields the protein CASSPVAGGRETQYF.